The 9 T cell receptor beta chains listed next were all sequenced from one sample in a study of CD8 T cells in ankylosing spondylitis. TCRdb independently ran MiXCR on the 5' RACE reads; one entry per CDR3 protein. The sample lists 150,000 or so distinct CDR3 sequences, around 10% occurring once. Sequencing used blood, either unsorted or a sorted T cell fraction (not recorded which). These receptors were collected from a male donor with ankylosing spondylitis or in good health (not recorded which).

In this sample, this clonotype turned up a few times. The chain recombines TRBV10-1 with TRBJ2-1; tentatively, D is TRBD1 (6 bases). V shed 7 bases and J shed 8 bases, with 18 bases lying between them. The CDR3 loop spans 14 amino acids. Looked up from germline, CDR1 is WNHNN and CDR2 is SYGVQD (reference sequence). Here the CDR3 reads CASNRTSRGDEQFF. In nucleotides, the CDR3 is TGCGCCAGCAACCGAACGTCCAGGGGTGATGAGCAGTTCTTC.

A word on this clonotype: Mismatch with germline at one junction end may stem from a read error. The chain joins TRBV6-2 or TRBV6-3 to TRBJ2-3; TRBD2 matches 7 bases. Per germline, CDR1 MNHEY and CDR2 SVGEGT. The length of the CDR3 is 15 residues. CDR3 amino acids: CTSSTAGEFPDTQYF. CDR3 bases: TGTACCAGCAGTACGGCGGGGGAATTCCCAGATACGCAGTATTTT.

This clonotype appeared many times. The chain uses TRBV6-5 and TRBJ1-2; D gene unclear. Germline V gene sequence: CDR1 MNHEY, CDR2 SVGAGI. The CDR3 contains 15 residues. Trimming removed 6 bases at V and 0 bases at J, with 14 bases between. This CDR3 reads CASSPSRRSNYGYTF. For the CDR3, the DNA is TGTGCCAGCAGCCCCTCGAGACGCTCTAACTATGGCTACACCTTC.

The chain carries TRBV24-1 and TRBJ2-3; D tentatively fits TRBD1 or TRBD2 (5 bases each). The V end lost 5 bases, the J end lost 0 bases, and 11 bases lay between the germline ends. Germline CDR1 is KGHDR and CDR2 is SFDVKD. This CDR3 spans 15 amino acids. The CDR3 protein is CATSGGFSSTDTQYF. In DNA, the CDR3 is TGTGCCACCAGTGGGGGGTTTTCTAGCACAGATACGCAGTATTTT.

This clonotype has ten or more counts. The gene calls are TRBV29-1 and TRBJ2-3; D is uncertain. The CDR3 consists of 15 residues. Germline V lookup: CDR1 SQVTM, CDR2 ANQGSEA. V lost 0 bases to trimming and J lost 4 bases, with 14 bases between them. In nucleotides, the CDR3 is TGCAGCGTTGAAGATTATGGCGAGATCCCAGATACGCAGTATTTT. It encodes CSVEDYGEIPDTQYF.

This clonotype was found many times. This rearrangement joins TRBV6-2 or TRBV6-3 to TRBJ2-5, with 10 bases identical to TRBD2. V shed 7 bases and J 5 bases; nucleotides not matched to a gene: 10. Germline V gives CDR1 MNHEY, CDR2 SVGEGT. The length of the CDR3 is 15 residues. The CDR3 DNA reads TGTGCCAGCATCCAGCGGGGACTAGCGTCGGAGACCCAGTACTTC. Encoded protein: CASIQRGLASETQYF.

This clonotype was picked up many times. Here the CDR3 DNA reads TGTGCCATCACCCGGACAGCCGATAATTCACCCCTCCACTTT. The encoded protein is CAITRTADNSPLHF. The chain couples TRBV10-3 to TRBJ1-6, with a possible D match to TRBD1 (6 bases). The CDR3 has 14 amino acids. V was shortened by 7 bases and J by 5 bases, with 12 bases between the two germline ends. Germline CDR1 reads ENHRY; CDR2 reads SYGVKD.

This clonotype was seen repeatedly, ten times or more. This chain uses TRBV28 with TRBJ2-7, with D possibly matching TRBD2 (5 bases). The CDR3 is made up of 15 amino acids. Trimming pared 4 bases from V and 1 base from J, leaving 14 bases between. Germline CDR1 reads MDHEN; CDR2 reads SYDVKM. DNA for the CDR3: TGTGCCAGCAGTTCGGCGGGCCAGGATTCCTACGAGCAGTACTTC. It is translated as CASSSAGQDSYEQYF.

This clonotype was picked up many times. In nucleotides, the CDR3 is TGTGCCAGCAGCTCCTATTGGGGCTTCCCTTCCTTCAACACCGGGGAGCTGTTTTTT. This gives the protein CASSSYWGFPSFNTGELFF. The rearrangement joins TRBV21-1 to TRBJ2-2; TRBD1, the table's D call, lacks a check against the DNA. TRBV21-1 counts as a pseudogene. CDR3 length: 19 residues.